This T cell receptor (beta chain) was sequenced for a study of T cells in Graves' hyperthyroidism and ophthalmopathy. This clonotype has just a few counts. Template material for amplifying TCR beta CDR3 regions consisted of RNA transcripts. Carried out on the TCR CDR3, a first-round RT-PCR used the HTBI primer set. TCRdb ran MiXCR on the multiplex PCR reads and lists one entry per CDR3 protein. The sample carries roughly 710,000 distinct CDR3 sequences, around 40% recorded once. V lost 5 bases and J lost 6; bases outside the gene matches: 9. This CDR3 region has 15 residues. Per germline, CDR1 SGHAT and CDR2 FQNNGV.

This sequence originates from a middle-aged woman with Graves' hyperthyroidism. The sample consisted of blood. The chain couples TRBV11-2 to TRBJ2-7; 11 bases align to TRBD1. CDR3 bases: TGTGCCAGCAGCCCCCGGGGACAGGGGGTTATCGAGCAGTACTTC. This translates into CASSPRGQGVIEQYF.